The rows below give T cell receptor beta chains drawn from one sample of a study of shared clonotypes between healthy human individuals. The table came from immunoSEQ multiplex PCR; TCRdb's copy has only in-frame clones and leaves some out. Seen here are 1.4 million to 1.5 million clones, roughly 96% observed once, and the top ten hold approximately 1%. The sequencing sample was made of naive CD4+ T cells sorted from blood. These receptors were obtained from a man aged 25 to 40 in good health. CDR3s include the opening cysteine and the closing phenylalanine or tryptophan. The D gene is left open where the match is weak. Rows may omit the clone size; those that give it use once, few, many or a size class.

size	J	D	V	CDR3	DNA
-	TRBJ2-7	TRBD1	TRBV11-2	CASSRDRATDFSYEQYF	TGTGCCAGCAGCCGAGACAGGGCTACTGATTTCTCCTACGAGCAGTACTTC
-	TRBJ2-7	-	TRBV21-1	CASRPQGNSSYEQYF	TGTGCCAGCAGGCCCCAGGGGAACAGCTCCTACGAGCAGTACTTC
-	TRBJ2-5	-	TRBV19	CASSKGRGRETQYF	TGTGCCAGTAGTAAGGGCCGGGGTCGCGAGACCCAGTACTTC
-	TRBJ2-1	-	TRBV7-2	CASSLANRVNEQFF	TGTGCCAGCAGCTTAGCGAACAGGGTTAATGAGCAGTTCTTC
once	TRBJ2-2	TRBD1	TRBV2	CASSLPGGNTGELFF	TGTGCCAGCAGTCTCCCAGGGGGCAACACCGGGGAGCTGTTTTTT
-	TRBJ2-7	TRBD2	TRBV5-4	CASSSGASGSSYEQYF	TGTGCCAGCAGCTCAGGTGCTAGCGGGAGTTCCTACGAGCAGTACTTC
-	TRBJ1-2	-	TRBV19	CASSMTGYGYTF	TGTGCCAGTAGTATGACGGGTTATGGCTACACCTTC
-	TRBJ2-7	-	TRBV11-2	CASSLEGQGPPRDEQYF	TGTGCCAGCAGCTTAGAGGGCCAGGGTCCCCCGAGGGACGAGCAGTACTTC
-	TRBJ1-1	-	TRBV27	CASSPYGRDTEAFF	TGTGCCAGCAGCCCCTACGGGAGGGACACTGAAGCTTTCTTT
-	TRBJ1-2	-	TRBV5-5	CASSLKVNYGYTF	TGTGCCAGCAGCTTGAAAGTAAACTATGGCTACACCTTC
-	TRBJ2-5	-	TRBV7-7	CASSVRPYQETQYF	TGTGCTAGCAGCGTACGACCCTACCAAGAGACCCAGTACTTC
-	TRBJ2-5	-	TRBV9	CASSPGVDGETQYF	TGTGCCAGCAGCCCCGGGGTGGACGGAGAGACCCAGTACTTC
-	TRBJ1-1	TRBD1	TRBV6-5	CASSGTGEDTEAFF	TGTGCCAGCAGTGGGACAGGGGAGGACACTGAAGCTTTCTTT
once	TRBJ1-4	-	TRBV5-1	CASSLYVAAGVDEKLFF	TGCGCCAGCAGCTTGTATGTCGCGGCGGGGGTGGATGAAAAACTGTTTTTT
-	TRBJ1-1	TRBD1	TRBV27	CASSLSPGGTEAFF	TGTGCCAGCAGTTTATCTCCAGGGGGCACTGAAGCTTTCTTT
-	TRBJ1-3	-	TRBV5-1	CASSLTGGTAGNTIYF	TGCGCCAGCAGCTTGACAGGTGGCACGGCGGGAAACACCATATATTTT
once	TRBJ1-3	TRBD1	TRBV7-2	CASSLSGGGSGNTIYF	TGTGCCAGCAGTTTATCAGGGGGTGGCTCTGGAAACACCATATATTTT
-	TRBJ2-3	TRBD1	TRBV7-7	CASSLTGLSVDTQYF	TGTGCCAGCAGCTTGACAGGGTTGTCGGTGGATACGCAGTATTTT
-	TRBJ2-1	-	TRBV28	CASSPSGPSSYNEQFF	TGTGCCAGCAGTCCCAGCGGGCCCAGCTCCTACAATGAGCAGTTCTTC
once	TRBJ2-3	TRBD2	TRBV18	CASSPGLAGRTDTQYF	TGTGCCAGCTCCCCGGGACTAGCGGGCCGCACAGATACGCAGTATTTT
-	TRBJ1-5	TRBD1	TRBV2	CASSATGQGNQPQHF	TGTGCCAGCAGTGCTACTGGACAGGGAAATCAGCCCCAGCATTTT
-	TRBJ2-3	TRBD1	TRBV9	CASSTRLGQGADTQYF	TGTGCCAGCAGCACCCGATTAGGACAGGGCGCAGATACGCAGTATTTT
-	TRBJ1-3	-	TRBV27	CASSSGLSAGNTIYF	TGTGCCAGCAGTTCGGGCCTTTCGGCTGGAAACACCATATATTTT
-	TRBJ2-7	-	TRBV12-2	CASRLDEGTGTSGSNEQYF	TGTGCAAGTCGCTTAGATGAGGGCACCGGGACTAGCGGGAGCAACGAGCAGTACTTC
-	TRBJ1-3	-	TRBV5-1	CASSLASSGNTIYF	TGCGCCAGCAGCTTGGCAAGCTCTGGAAACACCATATATTTT
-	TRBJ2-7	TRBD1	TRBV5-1	CASSPSGTGRAEQYF	TGCGCCAGCAGCCCCTCCGGGACAGGGAGGGCCGAGCAGTACTTC
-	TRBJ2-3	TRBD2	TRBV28	CASSFSTAGANTDTQYF	TGTGCCAGCAGTTTTTCAACTGCGGGAGCTAACACAGATACGCAGTATTTT
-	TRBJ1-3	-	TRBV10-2	CASSISTYSGNTIYF	TGCGCCAGCAGTATTAGCACTTACTCTGGAAACACCATATATTTT
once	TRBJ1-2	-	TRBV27	CASRLRPAGVGGYTF	TGTGCCAGCAGACTACGTCCTGCGGGGGTAGGTGGCTACACCTTC
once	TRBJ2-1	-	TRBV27	CASSSLTLYNEQFF	TGTGCCAGCAGTTCCCTGACTCTATACAATGAGCAGTTCTTC
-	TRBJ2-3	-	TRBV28	CASSGVDTQYF	TGTGCCAGCAGTGGGGTAGATACGCAGTATTTT
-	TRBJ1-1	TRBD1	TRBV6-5	CASRASRGRNTEAFF	TGTGCCAGCAGAGCCTCCAGGGGGCGGAACACTGAAGCTTTCTTT
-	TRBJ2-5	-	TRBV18	CASSSFVVGALSQETQYF	TGTGCCAGCTCAAGTTTCGTTGTCGGGGCCCTGTCACAAGAGACCCAGTACTTC
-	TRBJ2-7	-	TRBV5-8	CASSPPGAEQYF	TGTGCCAGCAGCCCCCCAGGCGCAGAGCAGTACTTC
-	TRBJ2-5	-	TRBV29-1	CSAPMGVQETQYF	TGCAGCGCGCCTATGGGGGTCCAAGAGACCCAGTACTTC
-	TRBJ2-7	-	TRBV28	CASSPRQSYEQYF	TGTGCCAGCAGCCCTCGACAGTCCTACGAGCAGTACTTC
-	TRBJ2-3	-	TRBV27	CASSFTAERVTDTQYF	TGTGCCAGCAGTTTTACCGCGGAAAGGGTCACAGATACGCAGTATTTT
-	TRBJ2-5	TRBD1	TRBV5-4	CASSGPDRAMGTQYF	TGTGCCAGCAGCGGGCCGGACAGGGCGATGGGGACCCAGTACTTC
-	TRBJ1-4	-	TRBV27	CASSLSRSIEKLFF	TGTGCCAGCAGTTTGTCGAGAAGTATTGAAAAACTGTTTTTT
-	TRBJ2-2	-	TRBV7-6	CASSLGSSGRNTGELFF	TGTGCCAGCAGCTTAGGTTCGTCGGGACGGAACACCGGGGAGCTGTTTTTT
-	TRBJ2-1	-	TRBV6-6	CASSYLGQGINEQFF	TGTGCCAGCAGTTACTTGGGACAAGGGATCAATGAGCAGTTCTTC
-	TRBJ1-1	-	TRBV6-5	CASRRETGNTEAFF	TGTGCCAGCAGAAGAGAGACAGGGAACACTGAAGCTTTCTTT
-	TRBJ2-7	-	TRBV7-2	CASSWQRSEYEQYF	TGTGCCAGCAGCTGGCAGCGGAGCGAATACGAGCAGTACTTC
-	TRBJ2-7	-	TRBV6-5	CASSFRGPVGYEQYF	TGTGCCAGCAGTTTCCGGGGGCCCGTAGGGTACGAGCAGTACTTC
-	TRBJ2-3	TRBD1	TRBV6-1	CASKDRVGTDTQYF	TGTGCCAGCAAAGACAGGGTTGGAACAGATACGCAGTATTTT
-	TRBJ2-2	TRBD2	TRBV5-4	CASSLLAGDTGELFF	TGTGCCAGCAGCTTACTAGCGGGAGACACCGGGGAGCTGTTTTTT
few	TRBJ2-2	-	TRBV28	CASKRVGELFF	TGTGCCAGCAAGCGGGTGGGGGAGCTGTTTTTT
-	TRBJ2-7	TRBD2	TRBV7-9	CASSSGGLAGVTYEQYF	TGTGCCAGCAGTTCCGGGGGACTAGCGGGAGTTACCTACGAGCAGTACTTC
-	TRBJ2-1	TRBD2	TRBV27	CASSLPTSGSPQSYNEQFF	TGTGCCAGCAGCCTCCCGACTAGCGGGAGCCCGCAATCCTACAATGAGCAGTTCTTC
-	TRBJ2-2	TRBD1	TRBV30	CASHRQGGGELFF	TGTGCCAGCCATCGACAGGGTGGCGGGGAGCTGTTTTTT
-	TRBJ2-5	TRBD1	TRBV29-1	CSVEPDRGPQETQYF	TGCAGCGTTGAACCTGACAGGGGCCCTCAAGAGACCCAGTACTTC
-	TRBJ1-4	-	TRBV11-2	CASSLGGLANEKLFF	TGTGCCAGCAGCTTAGGTGGGCTTGCTAATGAAAAACTGTTTTTT
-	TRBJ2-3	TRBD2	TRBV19	CASSLLASSTDTQYF	TGTGCCAGTAGCCTACTAGCGTCTAGCACAGATACGCAGTATTTT
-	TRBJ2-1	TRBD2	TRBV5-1	CASSLSSGSFYNEQFF	TGCGCCAGCAGCTTGTCTAGCGGGAGTTTCTACAATGAGCAGTTCTTC
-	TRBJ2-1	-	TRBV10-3	CAIRSFGQGRPSGRGNEQFF	TGTGCCATCAGATCTTTCGGACAGGGGAGGCCAAGCGGGAGAGGAAATGAGCAGTTCTTC
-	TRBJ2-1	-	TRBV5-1	CASSLTYSGSSYNEQFF	TGCGCCAGCAGCTTGACCTATAGCGGCAGCTCCTACAATGAGCAGTTCTTC
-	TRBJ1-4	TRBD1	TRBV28	CASRPRDRGLEKLFF	TGTGCCAGCAGACCCAGGGACAGGGGGTTGGAAAAACTGTTTTTT